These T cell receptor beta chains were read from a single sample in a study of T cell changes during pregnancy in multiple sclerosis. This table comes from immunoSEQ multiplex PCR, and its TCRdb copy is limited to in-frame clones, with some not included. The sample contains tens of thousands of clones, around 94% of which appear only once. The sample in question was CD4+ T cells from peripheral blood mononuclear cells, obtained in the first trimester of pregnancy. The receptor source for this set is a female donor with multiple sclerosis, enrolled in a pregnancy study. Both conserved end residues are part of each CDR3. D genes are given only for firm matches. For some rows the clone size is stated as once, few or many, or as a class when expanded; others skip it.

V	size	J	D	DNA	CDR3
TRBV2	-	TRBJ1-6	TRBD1	TGTGCCAGCAGTCCGGGACAGGGGGGTTCGCCCCTCCACTTT	CASSPGQGGSPLHF
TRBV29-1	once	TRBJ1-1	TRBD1	TGCAGCGTTGAGGGACAGCAAAACACTGAAGCTTTCTTT	CSVEGQQNTEAFF
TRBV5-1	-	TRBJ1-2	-	TGCGCCAGCAGCTTGGATTCAGGGCTAGGTGGCTACACCTTC	CASSLDSGLGGYTF
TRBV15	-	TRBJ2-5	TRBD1	TGTGCCACCAGCGGATGGACAGGGATCCTTCTCCAAGAGACCCAGTACTTC	CATSGWTGILLQETQYF
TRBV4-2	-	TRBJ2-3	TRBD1	TGTGCCAGCAGCCAAGATCGGCGGCAGGGGGCTTTCACCCATCAGTATTTT	CASSQDRRQGAFTHQYF
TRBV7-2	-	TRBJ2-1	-	TGTGCCAGCAGCTTAGCGGGGGGGCTATTTGAGCAGTTCTTC	CASSLAGGLFEQFF
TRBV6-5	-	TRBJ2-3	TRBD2	TGTGCCAGCTTCCAAGCGGGGACCACAGATACGCAGTATTTT	CASFQAGTTDTQYF
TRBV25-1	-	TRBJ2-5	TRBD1	TGTGCCAGCAGTGAATTTTCCGGGACAGGGGGTCAAGAGACCCAGTACTTC	CASSEFSGTGGQETQYF
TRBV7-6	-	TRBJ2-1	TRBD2	TGTGCCAGCAGTCACCCGACTAGCGGGGGTGCATCCTACAATGAGCAGTTCTTC	CASSHPTSGGASYNEQFF
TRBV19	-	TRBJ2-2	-	TGTGCCAGTAGTATGGCTCGTGCGGCCGGGGAGCTGTTTTTT	CASSMARAAGELFF
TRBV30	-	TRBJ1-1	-	TGTGCCTGGAGCCATACGAGGGAAACTGAAGCTTTCTTT	CAWSHTRETEAFF
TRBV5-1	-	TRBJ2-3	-	TGCGCCAGCAGCCGAGAGGGCGGCACAGATACGCAGTATTTT	CASSREGGTDTQYF
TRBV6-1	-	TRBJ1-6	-	TGTGCCAGCATGGAGGGGAGCTCCTATAATTCACCCCTCCACTTT	CASMEGSSYNSPLHF
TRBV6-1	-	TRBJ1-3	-	TGTGCCAGCAGTGGACAGGTTTGGCATCTCGGAAACACCATATATTTT	CASSGQVWHLGNTIYF
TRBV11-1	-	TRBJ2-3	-	TGTGCCAGCAGCTCCCATGGGACACCAACTAGCACAGATACGCAGTATTTT	CASSSHGTPTSTDTQYF
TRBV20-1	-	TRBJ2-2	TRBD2	TGCAGCGGGGGGGGAGGCGGGGAGCTGTTTTTT	CSGGGGGELFF
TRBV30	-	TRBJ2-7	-	TGTGCCTGGAGCCGGGAAAGGTACGAGCAGTACTTC	CAWSRERYEQYF
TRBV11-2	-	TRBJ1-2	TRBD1	TGTGCCAGCAGCTTAGTTTCGGACAGGACCTATGGCTACACCTTC	CASSLVSDRTYGYTF
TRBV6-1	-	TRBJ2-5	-	TGTGCCAGCAGTAAAACGCCGGTAGAGACCCAGTACTTC	CASSKTPVETQYF
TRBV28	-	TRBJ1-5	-	TGTGCCAGCAGTTTAGAGGGCGGGGACAATCAGCCCCAGCATTTT	CASSLEGGDNQPQHF
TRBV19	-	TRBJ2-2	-	TGTGCCAGTAATGTTAGACTCACCGGGGAGCTGTTTTTT	CASNVRLTGELFF
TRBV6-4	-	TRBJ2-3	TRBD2	TGTGCCAGCAGTGACACCGGGAGGCAGGATACGCAGTATTTT	CASSDTGRQDTQYF
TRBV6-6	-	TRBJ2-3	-	TGTGCCAGCAGCCCCTCGGTGTGGGGGCACACAGATACGCAGTATTTT	CASSPSVWGHTDTQYF
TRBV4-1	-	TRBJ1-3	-	TGCGCCAGCAGCCAAGGGAGACAGAACTCTGGAAACACCATATATTTT	CASSQGRQNSGNTIYF
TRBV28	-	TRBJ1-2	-	TGTGCCAGCAGCTCCGACACTCTCGGCTACACCTTC	CASSSDTLGYTF
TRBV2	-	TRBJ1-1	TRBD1	TGTGCCAGCGTTGGGACAGGGAACACTGAAGCTTTCTTT	CASVGTGNTEAFF
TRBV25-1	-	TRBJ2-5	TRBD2	TGTGCCAGCGGCCAGCGGGACTGGTACCAAGAGACCCAGTACTTC	CASGQRDWYQETQYF
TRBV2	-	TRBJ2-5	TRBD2	TGTGCCAGCAGTGGCGGGGGTAACCACCAAGAGACCCAGTACTTC	CASSGGGNHQETQYF
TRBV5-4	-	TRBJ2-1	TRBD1	TGTGCCAGCAGCTTGGCCCCCGGACAGGGATACAATGAGCAGTTCTTC	CASSLAPGQGYNEQFF
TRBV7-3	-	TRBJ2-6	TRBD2	TGTGCCAGCAGCCCCCGGGGGGGCCGAGGCTCTGGGGCCAACGTCCTGACTTTC	CASSPRGGRGSGANVLTF
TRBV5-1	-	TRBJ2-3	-	TGCGCCAGCAGCTTGCCTGAGGCAGACACGCAGTATTTT	CASSLPEADTQYF
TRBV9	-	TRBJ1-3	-	TGTGCCAGCAGCGTAGATCCAGGTCGAAACACCATATATTTT	CASSVDPGRNTIYF
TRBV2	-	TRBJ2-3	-	TGTGCCAGCACCAAAACGCAGGGCGGGGTGTCTGGTAATACGCAGTATTTT	CASTKTQGGVSGNTQYF
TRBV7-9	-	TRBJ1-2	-	TGTGCCAGCAGCTTAAGGGCAGGGCCCGACTATGGCTACACCTTC	CASSLRAGPDYGYTF
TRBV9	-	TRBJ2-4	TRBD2	TGTGCCAGCAGCGTGAGCGGGGGGGCCAAAAACATTCAGTACTTC	CASSVSGGAKNIQYF
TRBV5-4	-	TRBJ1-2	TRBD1	TGTGCCAGCAGCAAAGGACAGGCCATGGGCGGCTACACCTTC	CASSKGQAMGGYTF
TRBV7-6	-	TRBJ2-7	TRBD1	TGTGCCAGCAGCCTCAGGGGGAACGGGTACGAGCAGTACTTC	CASSLRGNGYEQYF
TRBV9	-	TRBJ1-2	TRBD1	TGTGCCAGCAGCGTGCTACAGGGGAATGGCTACACCTTC	CASSVLQGNGYTF
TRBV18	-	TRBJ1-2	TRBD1	TGTGCCAGCTCACCTCGGGACAGCCACGCTAGGGGCTACACCTTC	CASSPRDSHARGYTF
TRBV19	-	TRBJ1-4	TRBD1	TGTGCCAGTACTGCTACCGGGACAGGTGGAGCCTACGAAAAACTGTTTTTT	CASTATGTGGAYEKLFF
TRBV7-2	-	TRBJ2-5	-	TGTGCCAGCAGCGGAGTGATCGGGACCCAGTACTTC	CASSGVIGTQYF
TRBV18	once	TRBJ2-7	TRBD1	TGTGCCAGCTCACCCCAAGGGGGCCTGGGGGACGAGCAGTACTTC	CASSPQGGLGDEQYF
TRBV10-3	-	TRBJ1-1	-	TGTGCCATCGCCGCGGGGGGGAACACTGAAGCTTTCTTT	CAIAAGGNTEAFF
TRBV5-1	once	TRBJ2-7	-	TGCGCCAGCAGCGGAACGACTGCAGAGGGCCCTTACGAGCAGTACTTC	CASSGTTAEGPYEQYF
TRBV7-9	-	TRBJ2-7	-	TGTGCCAGCAGTACCGAACTCTCCTACGAGCAGTACTTC	CASSTELSYEQYF
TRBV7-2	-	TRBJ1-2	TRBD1	TGTGCCAGCAGCCCTAGGACAGGGGGCCACTATGGCTACACCTTC	CASSPRTGGHYGYTF
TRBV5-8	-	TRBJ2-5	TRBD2	TGTGCCAGCAGCTCGTTGTCGGCGGGGGGGACCCAGTACTTC	CASSSLSAGGTQYF
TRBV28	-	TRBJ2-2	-	TGTGCCAGCAGTTTACTACAGGGAACCGGGGAGCTGTTTTTT	CASSLLQGTGELFF
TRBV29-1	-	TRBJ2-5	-	TGCAGCGTTGGGGACACAGAAGAGACCCAGTACTTC	CSVGDTEETQYF
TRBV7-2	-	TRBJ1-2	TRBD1	TGTGCCAGCAGCTTCAAGGGGGCAGGGGACTATGGCTACACCTTC	CASSFKGAGDYGYTF
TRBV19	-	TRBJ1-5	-	TGTGCCAGTAGTTCAGATAGCAATCAGCCCCAGCATTTT	CASSSDSNQPQHF
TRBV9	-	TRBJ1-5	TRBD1	TGTGCCAGCAGCGCGACAGGGTATCAGCCCCAGCATTTT	CASSATGYQPQHF
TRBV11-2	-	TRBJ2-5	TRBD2	TGTGCCAGCAGCTTAGTTGAGCGTGCGGGGGGAGCCAAAGAGACCCAGTACTTC	CASSLVERAGGAKETQYF
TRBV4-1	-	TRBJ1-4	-	TGCGCCAGCAGCCCCGTCGGACAAGGGAATGAAAAACTGTTTTTT	CASSPVGQGNEKLFF
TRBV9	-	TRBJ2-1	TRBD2	TGTGCCAGCAGTCGACTAGCGAGTGAGCAGTTCTTC	CASSRLASEQFF